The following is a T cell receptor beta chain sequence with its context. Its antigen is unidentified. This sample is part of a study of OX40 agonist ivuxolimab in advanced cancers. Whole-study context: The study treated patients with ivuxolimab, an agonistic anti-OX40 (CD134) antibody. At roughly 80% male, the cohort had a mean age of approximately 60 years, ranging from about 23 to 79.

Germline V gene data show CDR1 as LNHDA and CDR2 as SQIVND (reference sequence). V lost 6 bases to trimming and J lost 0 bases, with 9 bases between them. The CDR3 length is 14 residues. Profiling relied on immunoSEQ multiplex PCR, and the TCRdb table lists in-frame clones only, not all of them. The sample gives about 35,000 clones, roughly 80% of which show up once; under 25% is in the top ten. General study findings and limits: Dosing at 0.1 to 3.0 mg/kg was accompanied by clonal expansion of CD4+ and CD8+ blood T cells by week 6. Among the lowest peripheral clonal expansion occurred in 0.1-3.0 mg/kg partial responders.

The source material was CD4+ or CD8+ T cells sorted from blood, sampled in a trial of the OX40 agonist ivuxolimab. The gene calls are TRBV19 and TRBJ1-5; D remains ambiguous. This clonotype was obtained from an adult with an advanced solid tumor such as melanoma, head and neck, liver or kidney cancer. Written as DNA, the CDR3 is TGTGCCAGTAGGCCTTTCTATAGCAATCAGCCCCAGCATTTT. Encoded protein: CASRPFYSNQPQHF.